This entry lists 8 T cell receptor beta chains sequenced from one sample in a study of siplizumab effects on memory and regulatory T cells. The repertoire was sequenced with immunoSEQ multiplex PCR; TCRdb's copy has only in-frame clones and lacks some. The data contain 90,000 to 140,000 clones, about 92% of them singletons. The sample was CD4+ T cells sorted from blood. Receptor source: a human donor in good health.

The rearrangement uses TRBV2 and TRBJ2-2; possibly TRBD2 for D (5 bases). The germline V gene encodes CDR1 SNHLY and CDR2 FYNNEI. Between the trimmed V and J ends, which lost 2 bases and 7 bases, there was a span of 11 bases. The CDR3 is 14 residues long. The DNA of the CDR3 is TGTGCCAGCAGTGAATGGCTAGCCGGCGGGGAGCTGTTTTTT. Its protein product is CASSEWLAGGELFF.

The rearrangement links TRBV6-4 to TRBJ1-1; the D is unclear. CDR1 and CDR2 from the germline V gene are MRHNA and SNTAGT. The CDR3 has 14 amino acids. The V end lost 6 bases, the J end lost 1 base, and 12 bases lay between the germline ends. CDR3 loop: CASSPSPGNTEAFF. CDR3 bases: TGTGCCAGCAGCCCTTCCCCAGGGAACACTGAAGCTTTCTTT.

The chain recombines TRBV6-5 with TRBJ2-1; TRBD2 is a possible D gene (5 bases). Germline CDR1 reads MNHEY; CDR2 reads SVGAGI. Trimming took 8 bases from V and 3 from J, leaving 11 bases between them. There are 13 residues in the CDR3. CDR3 sequence: CASGGLGYNEQFF. Written as DNA, the CDR3 is TGTGCCAGCGGCGGGCTAGGCTACAATGAGCAGTTCTTC.

This clone was found once. This chain links TRBV27 with TRBJ1-2; TRBD1 is a possible D gene (5 bases). Per germline, CDR1 MNHEY and CDR2 SMNVEV (reference sequence). V was trimmed by 3 bases and J by 8 bases, leaving 13 bases between them. The CDR3 covers 13 residues. The CDR3 DNA sequence: TGTGCCAGCAGTTTCCCCGGGGGGTCCGGCTACACCTTC. The encoded protein is CASSFPGGSGYTF.

The genes are TRBV10-2 and TRBJ1-3, with unresolved D. The CDR3 sequence is 15 residues long. CDR1 is WSHSY, CDR2 SAAADI, per germline. V was trimmed by 0 bases and J by 0 bases, leaving 6 bases between them. The CDR3 sequence: CASSESRDSGNTIYF. In DNA form, the CDR3 reads TGCGCCAGCAGTGAGTCGAGAGACTCTGGAAACACCATATATTTT.

This chain connects TRBV6-4 to TRBJ1-1; perhaps TRBD1 as D (5 bases). Germline CDR1 reads MRHNA; CDR2 reads SNTAGT. V lost 5 bases, J lost 8 bases, and 15 bases lay in between. The CDR3 totals 13 residues. The CDR3 DNA follows: TGTGCCAGCAGTCACGGACCCGGGGCCGAAGCTTTCTTT. Its translation is CASSHGPGAEAFF.

This sequence joins TRBV30 and TRBJ2-4; perhaps TRBD1 as D (6 bases). V was shortened by 4 bases and J by 8 bases, with 21 bases between the two germline ends. The CDR3 covers 15 residues. Per the germline V gene, CDR1 is GTSNPN and CDR2 is SVGIG (reference sequence). Written as DNA, the CDR3 is TGTGCCTGGACCCCCCGTCCCCACAGGGAAGACATTCAGTACTTC. This encodes CAWTPRPHREDIQYF.

V usage is TRBV7-9 and J usage is TRBJ1-1; possible D gene TRBD1, 6 bases. Trimming removed 7 bases from V and 8 bases from J, with 14 bases in between. The length of the CDR3 is 12 residues. Germline-derived CDR1 and CDR2 are SEHNR and FQNEAQ (reference sequence). The CDR3 region has the DNA TGTGCCAGCAACGACTGGGGGGGCGAAGCTTTCTTT. The encoded protein is CASNDWGGEAFF.